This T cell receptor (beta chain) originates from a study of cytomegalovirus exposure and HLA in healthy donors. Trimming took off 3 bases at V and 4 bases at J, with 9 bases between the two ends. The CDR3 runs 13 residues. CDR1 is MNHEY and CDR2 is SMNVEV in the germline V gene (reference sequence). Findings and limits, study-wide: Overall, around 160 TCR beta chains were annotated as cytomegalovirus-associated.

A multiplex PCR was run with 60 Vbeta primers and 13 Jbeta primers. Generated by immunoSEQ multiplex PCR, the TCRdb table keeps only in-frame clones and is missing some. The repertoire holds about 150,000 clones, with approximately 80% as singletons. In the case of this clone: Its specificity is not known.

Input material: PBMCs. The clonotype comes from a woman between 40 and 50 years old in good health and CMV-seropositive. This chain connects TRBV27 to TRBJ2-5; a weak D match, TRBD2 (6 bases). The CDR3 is CASSFGAGETQYF. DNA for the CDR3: TGTGCCAGCAGTTTTGGAGCGGGAGAGACCCAGTACTTC.